This T cell receptor beta chain was retrieved from a study of Siglec-9 on CD8 T cells in melanoma. Study findings and constraints: Siglec-9 reportedly marks and regulates an effector memory CD8+ T-cell subset apparently accumulating in melanoma tumors.

Clones were read by immunoSEQ multiplex PCR, and TCRdb kept only the in-frame ones, dropping some. The repertoire has more than 25,000 clones, about 80% of them found once; the top ten carry roughly 6.3%. From germline, CDR1 is SGDLS and CDR2 YYNGEE. The CDR3 runs 15 residues. With 4 bases clipped from V and 7 bases from J, the junction kept 5 bases outside the gene matches. Concerning this clone: Its antigen is undetermined.

The sequence came from a human donor in good health. This rearrangement joins TRBV9 to TRBJ2-2; TRBD2 aligns across 12 bases. Sequenced sample: Siglec-9- CD8+ T cells sorted from blood. Here the CDR3 DNA reads TGTGCCAGCAGCACTAGCGGGGGGACCGGCGGGGAGCTGTTTTTT. Translated: CASSTSGGTGGELFF.